The 27 T cell receptor beta chains in this list originate from one sample, sequenced in a study of T cell responses to AZD1222 COVID-19 vaccine. Assay: immunoSEQ multiplex PCR; the TCRdb copy retains only in-frame clones and omits some. The sample has about 130,000 clones, around 87% seen once; the top ten hold roughly a tenth. Source: peripheral blood, taken on day 0 of AZD1222 vaccination. The receptor source for this set is an adult in good health.

This clone has just a few counts. This rearrangement joins TRBV19 to TRBJ1-2; D unresolved. The CDR3 spans 15 residues. V was cut by 7 bases and J by 1 base, with 16 bases left in between. Germline V gene sequence: CDR1 LNHDA, CDR2 SQIVND (reference sequence). CDR3 loop: CASTPTRSINYGYTF. CDR3 nucleotides: TGTGCCAGTACCCCGACACGTTCAATTAACTATGGCTACACCTTC.

This chain connects TRBV27 to TRBJ1-5; the match to TRBD1 covers 9 bases. With 4 bases clipped from V and 5 bases from J, the junction kept 3 bases outside the gene matches. Germline CDR1 reads MNHEY; CDR2 reads SMNVEV (reference sequence). The CDR3 has 14 amino acids. CDR3 protein: CASSWTGADQPQHF. CDR3 bases: TGTGCCAGCAGTTGGACAGGGGCAGATCAGCCCCAGCATTTT.

This clone showed up just once. This sequence joins TRBV5-1 and TRBJ1-1; 7 nucleotides align to TRBD1. The CDR3 has 13 amino acids. Germline CDR1 reads SGHRS; CDR2 reads YFSETQ. V shed 4 bases and J 3 bases; nucleotides not matched to a gene: 3. In DNA form, the CDR3 reads TGCGCCAGCAGCAACAGGGGACACACTGAAGCTTTCTTT. It translates to CASSNRGHTEAFF.

This rearrangement joins TRBV18 to TRBJ2-7, with D uncertain. There are 12 residues in the CDR3. Trimming took off 2 bases at V and 5 bases at J, with 7 bases between the two ends. CDR1 KGHSH and CDR2 LQKENI come from the germline V gene. DNA of the CDR3: TGTGCCAGCTCACCAGGATTTGACGAGCAGTACTTC. Translated, it gives CASSPGFDEQYF.

This CDR3 is CASSQVARAENGYTF. The CDR3 region has the DNA TGCGCCAGCAGCCAAGTCGCTCGGGCGGAGAATGGCTACACCTTC. The chain employs TRBV4-1 and TRBJ1-2; the D is unclear. The CDR3 length is 15 residues. The ends were cut back, 1 base at V and 6 bases at J, with 15 bases in the middle. Looked up from germline, CDR1 is MGHRA and CDR2 is YSYEKL.

The chain has TRBV2 and TRBJ2-3; tentatively, D is TRBD2 (6 bases). Germline V gives CDR1 SNHLY, CDR2 FYNNEI. V was cut by 7 bases and J by 2 bases, with 13 bases left in between. The CDR3 is 14 amino acids. The DNA of the CDR3 is TGTGCCAGCATCGAGACTAGAGTCACAGATACGCAGTATTTT. Residues: CASIETRVTDTQYF.

The chain carries TRBV10-3 and TRBJ2-3; D remains unclear. The CDR3 length is 14 residues. Trimming removed 10 bases at V and 1 base at J, with 15 bases between. Looked up from germline, CDR1 is ENHRY and CDR2 is SYGVKD. CDR3 sequence: CATRPLRGTDTQYF. The CDR3 bases are TGTGCCACCAGACCTCTACGCGGCACAGATACGCAGTATTTT.

The chain recombines TRBV7-6 with TRBJ2-5; 7 nucleotides line up with TRBD1. Germline values: CDR1 SGHVS, CDR2 FNYEAQ. The V and J ends lost 4 bases and 2 bases, in that order; junction bases with no gene match: 10. CDR3 size: 16 residues. CDR3 in DNA: TGTGCCAGCAGCTCGACCACTGGACAGGTTCAAGAGACCCAGTACTTC. Protein product: CASSSTTGQVQETQYF.

The genes are TRBV7-9 and TRBJ2-5; either TRBD1 or TRBD2 may fit D (5 bases each). V was trimmed by 8 bases and J by 4 bases, leaving 11 bases between them. This CDR3 is built from 12 residues. Germline V CDR1 and CDR2: SEHNR, FQNEAQ (reference sequence). CDR3 region: CASEGLGETQYF. For the CDR3, the DNA is TGTGCCAGCGAGGGGTTGGGAGAGACCCAGTACTTC.

This clone was seen more than once but under ten times. The chain has TRBV7-2 and TRBJ1-1, with D perhaps matching TRBD1 (5 bases). The CDR3 length is 14 residues. Germline loops: CDR1 SGHTA, CDR2 FQGNSA. The germline V and J ends were trimmed by 4 bases and 4 bases, with 13 bases remaining between them. This chain's CDR3 is CASSYSPGTTEAFF. The CDR3 nucleotides are TGTGCCAGCAGCTACAGCCCAGGGACCACTGAAGCTTTCTTT. Drawing the rest from reference TRBV7-2 and TRBJ1-1, the complete variable domain is GAGVSQSPSNKVTEKGKDVELRCDPISGHTALYWYRQSLGQGLEFLIYFQGNSAPDKSGLPSDRFSAERTGGSVSTLTIQRTQQEDSAVYLCASSYSPGTTEAFFGQGTRLTVV.

This CDR3 is CASSLGGSYGRAAEGYF. DNA of the CDR3: TGTGCCAGCAGCTTAGGAGGATCTTACGGGAGGGCTGCGGAGGGGTACTTC. The chain uses TRBV5-6 and TRBJ2-7; 8 bases fit TRBD2. V shed 2 bases and J 12 bases; nucleotides not matched to a gene: 22. Looked up from germline, CDR1 is SGHDT and CDR2 is YYEEEE. The CDR3 has 17 residues.

The V gene is TRBV14, the J gene TRBJ1-1; D possibly corresponds to TRBD1 (5 bases). V was cut by 4 bases and J by 7 bases, with 10 bases left in between. Germline V gene data show CDR1 as SGHDN and CDR2 as FVKESK. The CDR3 runs to 12 residues. The CDR3 spells CASSRYQGEAFF. DNA for the CDR3: TGTGCCAGCAGCCGATACCAGGGTGAAGCTTTCTTT.

The chain carries TRBV5-4 and TRBJ2-5; D tentatively fits TRBD1 or TRBD2 (7 bases each). The V gene's germline CDR1 is SGHNT and CDR2 YYREEE (reference sequence). Trimming took off 5 bases at V and 2 bases at J, with 22 bases between the two ends. The CDR3 is 17 amino acids. CDR3 in DNA: TGTGCCAGCAGAAAGGGGGCCCAGTCCGGGGGGCAAGAGACCCAGTACTTC. Translated: CASRKGAQSGGQETQYF.

The chain links TRBV9 to TRBJ2-1; D possibly corresponds to TRBD1 (7 bases). The germline gives CDR1 SGDLS, CDR2 YYNGEE. V lost 4 bases, J lost 8 bases, and 13 bases lay in between. This CDR3 has 13 amino acids. The CDR3 protein is CASSPRGADEQFF. The CDR3 coding sequence is TGTGCCAGCAGCCCCAGGGGGGCCGATGAGCAGTTCTTC. Filled out from reference TRBV9 and TRBJ2-1, the complete variable domain reads DSGVTQTPKHLITATGQRVTLRCSPRSGDLSVYWYQQSLDQGLQFLIQYYNGEERAKGNILERFSAQQFPDLHSELNLSSLELGDSALYFCASSPRGADEQFFGPGTRLTVL.

The table lists this clone with a count of one. The chain uses TRBV7-9 and TRBJ2-1, with TRBD2 matching over 12 bases. V was pared by 5 bases and J by 7 bases, with 6 bases of the junction left unmatched. This CDR3 contains 15 residues. CDR1 and CDR2 (germline): SEHNR, FQNEAQ (reference sequence). The CDR3 protein is CASSLGLAGTNEQFF. For the CDR3, the DNA is TGTGCCAGCAGCCTTGGACTAGCGGGAACTAATGAGCAGTTCTTC.

There are a few counts of this clone. CDR3 nucleotides: TGTGCCAGCAGGCTGGGGCATCAGCCCCAGCATTTT. Translated, it gives CASRLGHQPQHF. The chain combines TRBV12-3 or TRBV12-4 with TRBJ1-5; tentatively, D is TRBD1 (5 bases). This CDR3 has 12 amino acids. Trimming removed 6 bases from V and 5 bases from J, with 8 bases in between.

The V gene is TRBV5-5, the J gene TRBJ2-5; 7 bases fit TRBD2. Trimming at V came to 4 bases and at J to 7 bases, leaving 13 bases not matched to a gene. Germline assignment: CDR1 SGHKS and CDR2 YYEKEE (reference sequence). This CDR3 region has 15 residues. Written as DNA, the CDR3 is TGTGCCAGCAGCCCCTCGGGGGGTGCTATGGTGACCCAGTACTTC. Translating gives CASSPSGGAMVTQYF.

The V call is TRBV14, the J call TRBJ1-1, with D uncertain. V lost 3 bases, J lost 1 base, and 15 bases lay in between. CDR1 SGHDN and CDR2 FVKESK come from the germline V gene. The CDR3 is made up of 16 amino acids. The CDR3, as DNA: TGTGCCAGCAGCCATGCTAGGGTCCTATCGAACACTGAAGCTTTCTTT. Translated: CASSHARVLSNTEAFF.

The chain links TRBV19 to TRBJ2-1; 10 bases agree with TRBD1. The V gene end was trimmed by 6 bases and the J gene end by 5 bases; junction bases not matched to a gene: 13. Germline V gives CDR1 LNHDA, CDR2 SQIVND (reference sequence). The CDR3 length is 17 residues. The CDR3 nucleotides read TGTGCCAGTAGGTTGGGAGGGGGACAGGGGAACAACAATGAGCAGTTCTTC. Residues: CASRLGGGQGNNNEQFF.

V and J are TRBV12-5 and TRBJ2-2, with a tentative D call TRBD2 (5 bases). Germline V lookup: CDR1 LGHNT, CDR2 FRNRAP. The CDR3 is made up of 13 amino acids. Trimming left V 4 bases short and J 9 bases short, with 12 bases between. This chain's CDR3 is CASGSTIGRELFF. CDR3 DNA sequence: TGTGCTAGTGGTTCTACAATCGGGAGGGAGCTGTTTTTT. Full variable domain (missing parts from reference TRBV12-5 and TRBJ2-2): DARVTQTPRHKVTEMGQEVTMRCQPILGHNTVFWYRQTMMQGLELLAYFRNRAPLDDSGMPKDRFSAEMPDATLATLKIQPSEPRDSAVYFCASGSTIGRELFFGEGSRLTVL.

This clone was seen only once. The genes are TRBV9 and TRBJ1-1; D ambiguous. The CDR3 has 14 residues. V was clipped by 6 bases and J by 5 bases, with 17 bases between them. CDR1 and CDR2 (germline): SGDLS, YYNGEE. CDR3 in amino acids: CASNRAGDGTEAFF. The CDR3 region has the DNA TGTGCCAGCAATCGGGCCGGGGATGGGACTGAAGCTTTCTTT. Complete variable domain (other parts from reference TRBV9 and TRBJ1-1): DSGVTQTPKHLITATGQRVTLRCSPRSGDLSVYWYQQSLDQGLQFLIQYYNGEERAKGNILERFSAQQFPDLHSELNLSSLELGDSALYFCASNRAGDGTEAFFGQGTRLTVV.

The V and J genes are TRBV6-5 and TRBJ1-1; possible D gene TRBD1, 6 bases. CDR1 is MNHEY, CDR2 SVGAGI, per germline. The germline V and J ends were trimmed by 0 bases and 5 bases, with 10 bases remaining between them. This CDR3 has 14 residues. The CDR3, as DNA: TGTGCCAGCAGTTACTCGGACAGTCTTACTGAAGCTTTCTTT. It codes for CASSYSDSLTEAFF.

This rearrangement joins TRBV28 to TRBJ1-3; D not resolved. V shed 9 bases and J shed 2 bases, with 14 bases lying between them. CDR3 size: 14 residues. From germline, CDR1 is MDHEN and CDR2 SYDVKM. CDR3 protein: CASSGAETGNTIYF. CDR3 DNA sequence: TGTGCCAGTTCCGGCGCGGAGACTGGAAACACCATATATTTT.

The chain has TRBV5-5 and TRBJ1-2; possibly TRBD1 for D (5 bases). Germline CDR1 SGHKS, CDR2 YYEKEE (reference sequence). The CDR3 contains 14 residues. V lost 1 base and J 7 bases, leaving 14 bases between the germline ends. The CDR3 sequence: CASSLMVSQGGYTF. CDR3 coding DNA: TGTGCCAGCAGCTTGATGGTAAGCCAGGGTGGCTACACCTTC.

This chain connects TRBV5-1 to TRBJ2-1; TRBD1 aligns across 11 bases. This CDR3 is 14 amino acids long. Germline CDR1 and CDR2: SGHRS and YFSETQ. J lost 8 bases, V lost 2 bases, and 3 bases had no gene match. Here the CDR3 DNA reads TGCGCCAGCAGCTTAGGACAGGGGGCCGATGAGCAGTTCTTC. This gives the protein CASSLGQGADEQFF.

This clone has a single count. An end of the junction differs from the germline gene, which may be a read error. V usage is TRBV6-1 and J usage is TRBJ2-7; D is uncertain. Per the germline V gene, CDR1 is MNHNS and CDR2 is SASEGT. The length of the CDR3 is 16 residues. The CDR3 loop reads CASSEAQAPRSHEQYF. The CDR3 DNA reads as TGTGCCAGCAGTGAAGCGCAGGCCCCCCGCTCCCACGAGCAGTACTTC.

The chain carries TRBV14 and TRBJ2-5; possible D gene TRBD2, 5 bases. The CDR3 loop spans 17 amino acids. V shed 9 bases and J shed 1 base, with 24 bases lying between them. Germline V gives CDR1 SGHDN, CDR2 FVKESK. The CDR3 region has the DNA TGTGCCAGTGCAACGAGGCGGGCCAGCGGATCCCAAGAGACCCAGTACTTC. Amino acid sequence: CASATRRASGSQETQYF.